A selection of T cell receptor beta chains follows, all from one sample in a study of cytomegalovirus exposure and HLA in healthy donors. Sequenced by immunoSEQ multiplex PCR; TCRdb stores in-frame clones only, minus some. Here the sample spans some 170,000 clones, about 86% being singletons. Sequenced material: PBMCs. These receptors were collected from a woman aged 25 to 39 in good health and CMV-seronegative. Each CDR3 is given without its conserved first and last residue. Each record gives: J gene, D gene, V gene, CDR3 protein. A D gene is named only where the DNA matches it firmly.

TRBJ1-2,NA,TRBV7-9,ASSPWGGESVNYGYT
TRBJ2-7,TRBD1,TRBV7-6,ASSPPEGTGYEQY
TRBJ2-7,NA,TRBV5-1,ASSLWSSHEQY
TRBJ1-4,TRBD1,TRBV7-6,ASSRGQGIVTNEKLF
TRBJ2-3,TRBD2,TRBV11-2,ASSAGGYGTQY
TRBJ2-1,TRBD1,TRBV5-4,ASSSRDRSNEQF
TRBJ1-2,NA,TRBV6-4,ASSAPGGYGYT
TRBJ2-1,NA,TRBV27,ASRGGRAGF
TRBJ2-5,TRBD2,TRBV27,ASSELAGVQETQY
TRBJ2-7,TRBD2,TRBV11-2,ASRALGTSYEQY
TRBJ1-4,TRBD1,TRBV2,ASSVRGKGEKLF
TRBJ2-7,TRBD1,TRBV11-2,ASSPYGTGGYEQY
TRBJ1-2,TRBD1,TRBV4-1,ASSFGQGAPWDYGYT
TRBJ1-4,TRBD1,TRBV10-2,ASSGQGGEKLF
TRBJ1-2,NA,TRBV2,ASIEGQTYGYT
TRBJ1-5,NA,TRBV2,ASSDKTARDQPQH
TRBJ1-5,TRBD1,TRBV19,ASSIQDRAGQPQH
TRBJ1-2,TRBD1,TRBV4-1,ASRRQGAGYGYT
TRBJ1-1,TRBD1,TRBV10-3,AIKAQGANTEAF
TRBJ1-6,TRBD1,TRBV6-1,ASSGPRGSSYNSPLH
TRBJ2-1,TRBD1,TRBV4-2,ASSQEEGQAYNEQF
TRBJ2-7,TRBD1,TRBV4-1,ASSHTGTGDYEQY
TRBJ1-2,NA,TRBV6-6,ASSSNTQGTYGYT
TRBJ2-6,NA,TRBV10-3,AIMSSGANVLT
TRBJ1-3,NA,TRBV19,ASSNQQGVDSRNTIY
TRBJ2-2,NA,TRBV7-2,ASSLVGVGTGELF
TRBJ1-1,NA,TRBV7-9,ASSPKIREGGEAF
TRBJ2-2,NA,TRBV4-1,ASSQVETVGHTGELF
TRBJ1-1,NA,TRBV27,ASSLQMNTEAF
TRBJ1-2,TRBD1,TRBV11-2,ASRDRRDRNYGYT
TRBJ1-1,TRBD1,TRBV4-2,ASSQEGTGNTEAF
TRBJ1-6,TRBD1,TRBV5-1,ASSSHSSQGGPLH
TRBJ1-5,NA,TRBV11-2,ASSLPRVPLRQPQH
TRBJ1-1,NA,TRBV2,ASTFRVRATEAF
TRBJ2-1,TRBD1,TRBV10-1,ASSPGTGGYEQF
TRBJ1-2,TRBD1,TRBV5-4,ASSQDRILLGYT
TRBJ2-3,NA,TRBV5-1,ASSLHYDTDTQY
TRBJ2-7,TRBD1,TRBV6-1,ASGGTGGRSYEQY
TRBJ2-1,TRBD2,TRBV7-7,ASSLGAGGYNEQF
TRBJ2-7,NA,TRBV7-6,ASSLEGDSYEQY
TRBJ2-3,NA,TRBV7-2,ASSLVGFTDTQY
TRBJ1-1,NA,TRBV5-4,ASSSTTGDTEAF
TRBJ1-1,TRBD1,TRBV4-2,ASSQDLVGGRGRGAF
TRBJ1-6,NA,TRBV6-1,ASIRAYNSPLH
TRBJ2-7,NA,TRBV27,ASSSLGGSASYEQY
TRBJ2-1,NA,TRBV27,ASSNDRSKNEQF
TRBJ2-7,NA,TRBV25-1,ASKGQGSSYEQY
TRBJ2-2,TRBD1,TRBV4-1,ASSQPRQGGNTGELF
TRBJ1-1,NA,TRBV12-5,ASGFGPLDRPLNTEAF
TRBJ1-1,NA,TRBV30,AWSVRGSRAF
TRBJ2-7,NA,TRBV14,ASSQPPTYEQY
TRBJ1-2,NA,TRBV7-9,ATRQVSYGYT
TRBJ2-1,TRBD2,TRBV4-1,ASSQLVASGGAGYEQF
TRBJ1-5,NA,TRBV15,ATSPPNQPQH
TRBJ2-7,NA,TRBV7-9,ASSFTYEQY